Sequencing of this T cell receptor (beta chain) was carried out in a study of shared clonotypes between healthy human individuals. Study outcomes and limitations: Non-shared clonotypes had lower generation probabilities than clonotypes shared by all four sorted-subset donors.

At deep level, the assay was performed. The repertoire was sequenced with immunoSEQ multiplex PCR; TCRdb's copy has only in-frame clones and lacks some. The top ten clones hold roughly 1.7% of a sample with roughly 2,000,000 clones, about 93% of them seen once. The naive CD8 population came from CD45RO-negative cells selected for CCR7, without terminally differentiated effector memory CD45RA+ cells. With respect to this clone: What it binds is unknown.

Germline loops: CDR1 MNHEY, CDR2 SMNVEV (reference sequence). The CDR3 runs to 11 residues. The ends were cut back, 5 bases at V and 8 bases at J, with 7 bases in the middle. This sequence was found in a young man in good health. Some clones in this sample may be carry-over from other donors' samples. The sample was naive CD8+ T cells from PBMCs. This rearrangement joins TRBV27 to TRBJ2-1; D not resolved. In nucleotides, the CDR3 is TGTGCCAGCAGTACGGCGTATGAGCAGTTCTTC. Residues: CASSTAYEQFF.